Many counts were recorded for the clone carrying this T cell receptor (beta chain). Trimming pared 8 bases from V and 5 bases from J, leaving 26 bases between. This CDR3 has 17 amino acids. Germline CDR1 is MNHNY and CDR2 is SVGAGI (reference sequence). The data originate from a study of human T cells and chemical hapten exposure. The overall study: Subjects had 2% DPC placed on about 2 cm by about 2 cm of upper inner arm skin for sensitization. The upper back received 0.01% DPC by patch testing, with results read at 6 days.

The time point denotes: pre-sensitization, week 0. Sample treatment: therapeutic diphenylcyclopropenone sensitization with weekly scalp DPC. In the authors' methods: Samples contained a median of around 89,000 TCRs, with a range of roughly 20,000 to 690,600. Via MiXCR, TCRdb re-called the RACE reads, giving one row per CDR3 protein. V and J calls and clone size were set by TCRdb, not the authors. Of 200,000 to 300,000 distinct CDR3 sequences listed, 7.5% to 9% were seen once; the top ten hold over 2%. This receptor was identified in a woman aged 35 to 49 with alopecia areata. Some clones in this sample may be carry-over from other donors' samples. The V gene is TRBV6-6, the J gene TRBJ2-3; D could derive from TRBD1 or TRBD2 (6 bases each). Sequencing was performed on whole blood, taken in connection with sensitization to the hapten diphenylcyclopropenone (DPC). CDR3 region: CASRWGASASSLDTQYF. The CDR3 DNA sequence: TGTGCCAGCCGTTGGGGGGCTAGCGCGTCTTCTTTAGATACGCAGTATTTT.